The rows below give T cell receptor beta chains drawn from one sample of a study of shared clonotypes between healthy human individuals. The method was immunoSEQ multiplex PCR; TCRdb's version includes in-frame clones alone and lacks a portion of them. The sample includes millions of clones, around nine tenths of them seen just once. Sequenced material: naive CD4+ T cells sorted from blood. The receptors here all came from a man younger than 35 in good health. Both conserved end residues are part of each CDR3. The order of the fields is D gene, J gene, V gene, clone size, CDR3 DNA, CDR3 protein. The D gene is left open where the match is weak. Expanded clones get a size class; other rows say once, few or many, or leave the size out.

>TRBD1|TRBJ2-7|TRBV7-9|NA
TGTGCCAGCAGCAGACTCCGGGACAGGGGGTCAAGCGAGCAGTACTTC
CASSRLRDRGSSEQYF
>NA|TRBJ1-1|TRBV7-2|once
TGTGCCAGCAGCTTTGGGGGTCTCGCTGAAGCTTTCTTT
CASSFGGLAEAFF
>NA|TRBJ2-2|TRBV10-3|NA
TGTGCCATCAGTGAGTCTGAGAACACCGGGGAGCTGTTTTTT
CAISESENTGELFF
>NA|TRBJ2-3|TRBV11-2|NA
TGTGCCAGCAGCTTAGACGGGATTAGCACAGATACGCAGTATTTT
CASSLDGISTDTQYF
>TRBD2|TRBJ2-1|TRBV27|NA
TGTGCCAGCACCCGCTTTGGTTCGAGCGGGGGCTCCAATGAGCAGTTCTTC
CASTRFGSSGGSNEQFF
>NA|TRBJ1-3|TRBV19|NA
TGTGCCAGTTCGGGTTCGGTGTCCCACTCTGGAAACACCATATATTTT
CASSGSVSHSGNTIYF
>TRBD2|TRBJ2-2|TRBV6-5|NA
TGTGCCAGCAGCTCGCGGGAGAAGACCGGGGAGCTGTTTTTT
CASSSREKTGELFF
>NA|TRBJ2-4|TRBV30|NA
TGTGCCTGGAGTAATGGGCCTGGGGCCAAAAACATTCAGTACTTC
CAWSNGPGAKNIQYF
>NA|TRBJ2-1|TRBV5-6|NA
TGTGCCAGCAGCTTAGGTCAGGTCTACAATGAGCAGTTCTTC
CASSLGQVYNEQFF
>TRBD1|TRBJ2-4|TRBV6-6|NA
TGTGCCAGCAGCTGGACAGGGGAAAAAAACATTCAGTACTTC
CASSWTGEKNIQYF
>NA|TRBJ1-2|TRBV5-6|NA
TGTGCCAGCAGCTTGAGGTCAGAGGCCCGACACACCTTC
CASSLRSEARHTF
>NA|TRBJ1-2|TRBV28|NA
TGTGCCAGCAGTTTTACAGGGTTCCAGGGTGGCTACACCTTC
CASSFTGFQGGYTF
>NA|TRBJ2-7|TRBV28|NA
TGTGCCAGCAGTACCAGGGTCCCCTACGAGCAGTACTTC
CASSTRVPYEQYF
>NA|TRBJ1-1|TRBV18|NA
TGTGCCAGCTCACCACGTACGAACACTGAAGCTTTCTTT
CASSPRTNTEAFF
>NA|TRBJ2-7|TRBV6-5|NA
TGTGCCACCCGGGCGGGCAGCGCCTACGAGCAGTACTTC
CATRAGSAYEQYF
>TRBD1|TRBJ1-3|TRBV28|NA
TGTGCCAGCAGTTTGGGGACAGGGCTTTCTAGCCTGAACACCATATATTTT
CASSLGTGLSSLNTIYF
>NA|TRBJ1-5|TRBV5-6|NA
TGTGCCAGCAGCACCGCACAGGGTTATAGCAATCAGCCCCAGCATTTT
CASSTAQGYSNQPQHF
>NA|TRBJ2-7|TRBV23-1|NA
TGCGCCAGCAGTCGCCCACTCCGGGACCTTTACTACGAGCAGTACTTC
CASSRPLRDLYYEQYF
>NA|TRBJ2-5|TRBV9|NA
TGTGCCAGCAGCGTAGAATGGGGTACTTCTGCAGGGAAAGAGACCCAGTACTTC
CASSVEWGTSAGKETQYF
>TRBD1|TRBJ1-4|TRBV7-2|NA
TGTGCCAGCAGCTTAGTAGGGACAGGGGGCATAGAAGGGGAAAAACTGTTTTTT
CASSLVGTGGIEGEKLFF
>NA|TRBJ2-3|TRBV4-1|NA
TGCGCCAGCAGCGAAACAGGGTTCCGCACAGATACGCAGTATTTT
CASSETGFRTDTQYF
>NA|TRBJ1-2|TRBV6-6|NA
TGTGCCAGCAGTTCCTCGGGACCGAACTATGGCTACACCTTC
CASSSSGPNYGYTF
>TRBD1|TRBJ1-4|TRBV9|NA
TGTGCCAGCAGCGCTACCGGGACAGTGACCGAAAAACTGTTTTTT
CASSATGTVTEKLFF
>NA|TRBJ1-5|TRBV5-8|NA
TGTGCCAGCAGCTTGGAGGGGGTGGGGCAGCCCCAGCATTTT
CASSLEGVGQPQHF
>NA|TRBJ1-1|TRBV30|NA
TGTGCCTGGAGTCCGGCGGAGAACACTGAAGCTTTCTTT
CAWSPAENTEAFF
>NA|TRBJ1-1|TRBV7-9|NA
TGTGCCTACGGGGCGGTGAACACTGAAGCTTTCTTT
CAYGAVNTEAFF
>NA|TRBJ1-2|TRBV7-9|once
TGTGCCAGCAGCTCCTTCGGGACGAACGGCTACACCTTC
CASSSFGTNGYTF
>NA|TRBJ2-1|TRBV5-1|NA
TGCGCCAGCAGCTTCTTAGGGAGCTCCTACAATGAGCAGTTCTTC
CASSFLGSSYNEQFF
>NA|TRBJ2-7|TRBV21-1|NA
TGTGCCAGCGGACCCAGGGGGCTAGGCGACGAGCAGTACTTC
CASGPRGLGDEQYF
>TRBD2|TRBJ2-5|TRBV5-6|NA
TGTGCCAGCAGCTTAGGTGGCGGGGGGGAGACCCAGTACTTC
CASSLGGGGETQYF
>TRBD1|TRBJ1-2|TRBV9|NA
TGTGCCAGCAGCGGACAGGGGAAATATGGCTACACCTTC
CASSGQGKYGYTF
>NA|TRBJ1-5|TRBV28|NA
TGTGCCAGCAGTGGGGGGTTGGCGCCCCAGCATTTT
CASSGGLAPQHF
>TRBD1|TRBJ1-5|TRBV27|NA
TGTGCCAGCTTACCCTGGGGGCAGGGGGCCAATCAGCCCCAGCATTTT
CASLPWGQGANQPQHF
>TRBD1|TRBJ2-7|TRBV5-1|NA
TGCGCCAGCAGCCTCGGGGGACAGGGAACCTACGAGCAGTACTTC
CASSLGGQGTYEQYF
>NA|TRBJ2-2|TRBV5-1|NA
TGCGCCAGCAGCTTGGGCACCCCCACCGGGGAGCTGTTTTTT
CASSLGTPTGELFF
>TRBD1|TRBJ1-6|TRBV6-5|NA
TGTGCCAGCAGATACCTCGGGACAGAGAATTCACCCCTCCACTTT
CASRYLGTENSPLHF
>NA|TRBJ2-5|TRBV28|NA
TGTGCCAGCAGCTCCACCCCGGGCAGGGAAGAGACCCAGTACTTC
CASSSTPGREETQYF
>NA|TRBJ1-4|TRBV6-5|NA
TGTGCCAGCAGTTCTCACGACGGGAACCGCGAAAAACTGTTTTTT
CASSSHDGNREKLFF
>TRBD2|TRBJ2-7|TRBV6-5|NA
TGTGCCAGCAGTTACAGCTGGGGGGAGGGCCTTAACGAGCAGTACTTC
CASSYSWGEGLNEQYF